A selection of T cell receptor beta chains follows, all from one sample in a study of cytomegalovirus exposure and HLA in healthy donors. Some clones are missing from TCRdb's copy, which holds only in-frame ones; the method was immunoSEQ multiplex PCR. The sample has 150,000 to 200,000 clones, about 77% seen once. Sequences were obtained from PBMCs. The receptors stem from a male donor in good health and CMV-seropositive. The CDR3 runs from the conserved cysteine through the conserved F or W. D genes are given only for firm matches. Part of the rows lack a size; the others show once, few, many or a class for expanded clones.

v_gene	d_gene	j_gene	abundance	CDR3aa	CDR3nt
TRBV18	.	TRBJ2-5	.	CASSPWTEETQYF	TGTGCCAGCTCACCATGGACTGAAGAGACCCAGTACTTC
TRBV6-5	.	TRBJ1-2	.	CASSYSAGDGYTF	TGTGCCAGCAGTTACTCAGCGGGGGACGGCTACACCTTC
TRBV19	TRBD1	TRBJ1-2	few	CASTTIDRENGYTF	TGTGCCAGTACAACCATCGACAGGGAGAATGGCTACACCTTC
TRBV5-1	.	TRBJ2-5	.	CASSSAGARQETQYF	TGCGCCAGCAGCTCTGCGGGGGCGAGGCAAGAGACCCAGTACTTC
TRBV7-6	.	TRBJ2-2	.	CASSLEVRTGELFF	TGTGCCAGCAGCTTAGAGGTTCGGACAGGGGAGCTGTTTTTT
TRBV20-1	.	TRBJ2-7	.	CSARIYYEQYF	TGCAGTGCTAGGATCTATTACGAGCAGTACTTC
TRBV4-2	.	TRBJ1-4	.	CASSQELWAGEKLFF	TGTGCCAGCAGCCAAGAATTATGGGCGGGTGAAAAACTGTTTTTT
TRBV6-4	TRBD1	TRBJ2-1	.	CASSDSRTGVEFF	TGTGCCAGCAGTGACTCGAGGACAGGGGTTGAGTTCTTC
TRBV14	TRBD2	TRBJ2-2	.	CASSRPPAGRNTGELFF	TGTGCCAGCAGCCGGCCTCCAGCGGGGAGGAACACCGGGGAGCTGTTTTTT
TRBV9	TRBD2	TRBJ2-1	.	CASSPLGTSNEQFF	TGTGCCAGCAGCCCCCTCGGGACTAGCAATGAGCAGTTCTTC
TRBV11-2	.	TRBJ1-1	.	CASSLAGRNTEAFF	TGTGCCAGCAGCTTAGCTGGCAGGAACACTGAAGCTTTCTTT
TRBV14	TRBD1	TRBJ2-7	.	CASSRGTGSSYEQYF	TGTGCCAGCAGCCGGGGGACAGGGTCCTCCTACGAGCAGTACTTC
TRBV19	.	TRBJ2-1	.	CATSGIYNEQFF	TGTGCCACGTCCGGGATTTACAATGAGCAGTTCTTC
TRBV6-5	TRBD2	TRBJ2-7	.	CASSLLAGVGYEQYF	TGTGCCAGCAGCCTACTAGCGGGGGTGGGCTACGAGCAGTACTTC
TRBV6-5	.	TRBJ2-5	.	CASSYVAAQETQYF	TGTGCCAGCAGTTACGTAGCGGCCCAAGAGACCCAGTACTTC
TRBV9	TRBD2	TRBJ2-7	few	CASSVGLAGEQQYF	TGTGCCAGCAGCGTGGGACTAGCGGGCGAACAGCAGTACTTC
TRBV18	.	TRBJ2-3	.	CASSPTGQGPTDTQYF	TGTGCCAGCTCACCAACGGGACAAGGGCCCACAGATACGCAGTATTTT
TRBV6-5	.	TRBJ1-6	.	CASSYRESGSPLHF	TGTGCCAGCAGTTACCGGGAAAGCGGTTCACCCCTCCACTTT
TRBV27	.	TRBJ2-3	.	CASSPTVGTQYF	TGTGCCAGCAGTCCCACGGTTGGTACGCAGTATTTT
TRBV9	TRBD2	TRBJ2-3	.	CASSGFSGGGSDTQYF	TGTGCCAGCAGCGGATTTAGCGGGGGGGGCTCCGATACGCAGTATTTT
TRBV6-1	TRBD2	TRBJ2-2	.	CASSWGTTNTGELFF	TGTGCCAGCAGTTGGGGGACTACGAACACCGGGGAGCTGTTTTTT
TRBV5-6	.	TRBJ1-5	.	CASSLAAGRQPQHF	TGTGCCAGCAGCTTGGCCGCGGGACGGCAGCCCCAGCATTTT
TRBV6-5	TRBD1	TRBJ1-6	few	CASSPWDRANSPLHF	TGTGCCAGCAGTCCCTGGGACAGGGCTAATTCACCCCTCCACTTT
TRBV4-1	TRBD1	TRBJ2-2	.	CASRPTGWGRNTGELFF	TGCGCCAGCAGACCGACAGGGTGGGGGAGAAACACCGGGGAGCTGTTTTTT
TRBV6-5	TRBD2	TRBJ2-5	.	CASSSAGDQETQYF	TGTGCCAGCAGTTCGGCGGGGGACCAAGAGACCCAGTACTTC
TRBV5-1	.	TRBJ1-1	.	CASSLGQGWGLGTEAFF	TGCGCCAGCAGCTTGGGGCAGGGGTGGGGTTTGGGCACTGAAGCTTTCTTT
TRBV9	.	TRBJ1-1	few	CASSSRATEAFF	TGTGCCAGCAGCTCGAGGGCTACTGAAGCTTTCTTT
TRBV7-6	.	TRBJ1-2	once	CASSPSGGQAEGYTF	TGTGCCAGCAGCCCATCGGGGGGCCAGGCAGAGGGCTACACCTTC
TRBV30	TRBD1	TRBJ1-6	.	CAWSGDSNSPLHF	TGTGCCTGGAGTGGGGACAGCAATTCACCCCTCCACTTT
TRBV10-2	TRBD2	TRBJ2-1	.	CASSGFSGGHNEQFF	TGCGCCAGCAGTGGGTTTAGCGGGGGCCACAATGAGCAGTTCTTC
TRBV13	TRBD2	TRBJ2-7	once	CASSLVSAGGPRAYEQYF	TGTGCCAGCAGCTTAGTGTCAGCGGGGGGGCCCCGGGCCTACGAGCAGTACTTC
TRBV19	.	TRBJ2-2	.	CASSWTTTGELFF	TGTGCCAGTAGTTGGACTACGACCGGGGAGCTGTTTTTT
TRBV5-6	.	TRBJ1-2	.	CASSLWGGNYGYTF	TGTGCCAGCAGCTTGTGGGGGGGGAACTATGGCTACACCTTC
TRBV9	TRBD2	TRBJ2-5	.	CASSVGVAGATGTQYF	TGTGCCAGCAGCGTAGGGGTAGCGGGGGCCACGGGGACCCAGTACTTC
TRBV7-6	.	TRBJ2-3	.	CASSFPDTDTQYF	TGTGCCAGCAGCTTCCCAGACACAGATACGCAGTATTTT
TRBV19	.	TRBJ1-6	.	CASRQGTTNSPLHF	TGTGCCAGTCGGCAGGGGACGACGAATTCACCCCTCCACTTT
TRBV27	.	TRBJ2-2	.	CASSLLGGGTGELFF	TGTGCCAGCAGTTTATTAGGGGGGGGCACCGGGGAGCTGTTTTTT
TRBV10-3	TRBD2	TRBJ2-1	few	CAIRTGTSVYNEQFF	TGTGCCATCAGAACCGGGACTAGCGTGTACAATGAGCAGTTCTTC
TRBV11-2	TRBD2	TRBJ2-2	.	CASSREKRGGTGELFF	TGTGCCAGCAGCAGGGAGAAGCGGGGGGGAACCGGGGAGCTGTTTTTT
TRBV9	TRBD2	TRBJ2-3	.	CASSVLGGGATDTQYF	TGTGCCAGCAGCGTCCTTGGCGGGGGGGCCACAGATACGCAGTATTTT
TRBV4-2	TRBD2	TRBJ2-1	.	CASSQERGGSHNEQFF	TGTGCCAGCAGCCAGGAGCGGGGGGGCTCCCACAATGAGCAGTTCTTC
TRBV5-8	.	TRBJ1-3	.	CASSLARVAGNTIYF	TGTGCCAGCAGCTTGGCTCGGGTAGCAGGAAACACCATATATTTT
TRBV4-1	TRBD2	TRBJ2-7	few	CASSQDPSGGAGQYF	TGCGCCAGCAGCCAAGATCCTAGCGGGGGGGCCGGGCAGTACTTC
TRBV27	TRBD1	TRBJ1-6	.	CASSFRDRGPDSPLHF	TGTGCCAGCAGTTTCCGGGACAGGGGGCCTGATTCACCCCTCCACTTT
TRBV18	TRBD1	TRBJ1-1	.	CASSPQRDREAFF	TGTGCCAGCTCACCCCAACGGGACAGGGAAGCTTTCTTT
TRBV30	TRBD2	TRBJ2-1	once	CACGLAGRHNEQFF	TGTGCCTGCGGACTAGCGGGGCGACACAATGAGCAGTTCTTC
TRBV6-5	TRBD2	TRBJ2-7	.	CASSTPGLAYEQYF	TGTGCCAGCAGCACCCCGGGACTAGCCTACGAGCAGTACTTC
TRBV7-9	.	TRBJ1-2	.	CASSFYSSNYGYTF	TGTGCCAGCAGCTTTTACAGCTCTAACTATGGCTACACCTTC
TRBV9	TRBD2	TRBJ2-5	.	CASSVGTRLTQETQYF	TGTGCCAGCAGCGTGGGGACTAGGCTGACCCAAGAGACCCAGTACTTC
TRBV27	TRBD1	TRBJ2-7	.	CASSLYPPLGDRDAYEQYF	TGTGCCAGCAGTTTATACCCCCCTCTTGGAGACAGGGACGCCTACGAGCAGTACTTC
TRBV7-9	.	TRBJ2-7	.	CASSLGRQSDEQYF	TGTGCCAGCAGCTTGGGAAGACAGTCTGACGAGCAGTACTTC
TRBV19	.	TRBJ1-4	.	CASSRTATNEKLFF	TGTGCCAGTAGTCGGACAGCAACTAATGAAAAACTGTTTTTT